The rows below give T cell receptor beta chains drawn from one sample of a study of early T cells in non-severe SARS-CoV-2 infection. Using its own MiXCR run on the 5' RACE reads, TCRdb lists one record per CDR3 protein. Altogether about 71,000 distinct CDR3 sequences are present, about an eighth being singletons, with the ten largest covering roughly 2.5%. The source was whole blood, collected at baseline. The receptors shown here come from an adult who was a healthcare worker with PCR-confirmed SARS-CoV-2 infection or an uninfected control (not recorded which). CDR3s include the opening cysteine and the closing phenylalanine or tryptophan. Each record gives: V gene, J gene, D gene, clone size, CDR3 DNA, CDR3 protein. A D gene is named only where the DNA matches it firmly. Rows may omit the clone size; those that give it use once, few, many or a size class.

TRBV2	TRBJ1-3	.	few	TGTGCCAGCAGTGATTTAGTCCCAGGAAACACCATATATTTT	CASSDLVPGNTIYF
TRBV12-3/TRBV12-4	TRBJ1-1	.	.	TGTGCCAGCAGGGATCCCTACGCAGGGGTGGGACTAGGGGGCACTGAAGCTTTCTTT	CASRDPYAGVGLGGTEAFF
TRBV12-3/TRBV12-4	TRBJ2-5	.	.	TGTGCCAGCAGTCCCACTACCCCGAGGGAGACCCAGTACTTC	CASSPTTPRETQYF
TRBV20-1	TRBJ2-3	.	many	TGCAGTGCTAGACTAGTAGATACGCAGTATTTT	CSARLVDTQYF
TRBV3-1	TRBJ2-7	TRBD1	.	TGTGCCAGCAGCCAAACGGGACAGCCCTTTTACGAGCAGTACTTC	CASSQTGQPFYEQYF
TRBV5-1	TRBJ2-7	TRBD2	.	TGCGCCAGCAGCTTGGGGCATGCGGGGGTCGACGAGCAGTACTTC	CASSLGHAGVDEQYF
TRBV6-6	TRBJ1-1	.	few	TGTGCCAGCCTGACAGGCACGGAAGCTTTCTTT	CASLTGTEAFF
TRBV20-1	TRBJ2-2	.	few	TGCAGTGCTAGAGATGGTACGAACACCGGGGAGCTGTTTTTT	CSARDGTNTGELFF
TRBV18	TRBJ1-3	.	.	TGTGCCAGCTCACCACACAGGGATGGAAACACCATATATTTT	CASSPHRDGNTIYF
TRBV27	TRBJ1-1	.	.	TGTGCCAGCAGTTTGCTCAGGACGAACACTGAAGCTTTCTTT	CASSLLRTNTEAFF
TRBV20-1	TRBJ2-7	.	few	TGCAGTGCCCCGAGGGGCCCTAAGGAGCAGTACTTC	CSAPRGPKEQYF
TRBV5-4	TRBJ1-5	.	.	TGTGCCAGCAGCATGGACAGCAATCAGCCCCAGCATTTT	CASSMDSNQPQHF
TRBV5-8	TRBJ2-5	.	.	TGTGCCAGCAGCTTTGTGTGGGGGCCGCGGGCAGAGACCCAGTACTTC	CASSFVWGPRAETQYF
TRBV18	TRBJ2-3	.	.	TGTGCCAGCTCACCACCAGTCACCCCAGATACGCAGTATTTT	CASSPPVTPDTQYF